This paragraph covers one T cell receptor beta chain sequence. The antigen remains undetermined. Amplified TCR beta CDR3 regions came from RNA transcripts. With the HTBI primer set, the TCR CDR3 went through a first round of RT-PCR. TCRdb recomputed calls from the multiplex PCR reads with MiXCR, one row per CDR3 protein. The data hold hundreds of thousands of distinct CDR3 sequences, with around 16% observed a single time. The record originates from a study of T cells in Graves' hyperthyroidism and ophthalmopathy. Broader study findings: Most thyroid-expanded clonotypes above 0.001 were also found in blood.

CDR3 size: 13 residues. V was cut by 3 bases and J by 6 bases, with 12 bases left in between. The germline V gene encodes CDR1 DFQATT and CDR2 SNEGSKA (reference sequence). The sample comprised blood. The rearrangement uses TRBV20-1 and TRBJ1-5; D might be TRBD1 (5 bases). The origin of this receptor is a young woman with Graves' hyperthyroidism. The CDR3 loop reads CSASVRVGQPQHF. Here the CDR3 DNA reads TGCAGTGCTAGTGTCAGGGTGGGTCAGCCCCAGCATTTT.